The 10 T cell receptor beta chains below come from one sample, sequenced in a study of cytomegalovirus exposure and HLA in healthy donors. Primers: 60 Vbeta forward and 13 Jbeta reverse. Sequencing used immunoSEQ multiplex PCR; TCRdb keeps in-frame clones, though not all of them. The sample contains 150,000 or so clones, 82% of which appear only once. Material: PBMCs. These TCRs come from a woman aged 50 to 65 in good health and CMV-seropositive.

The genes are TRBV5-4 and TRBJ2-7; 10 positions match TRBD2. The germline CDR1 and CDR2 sequences are SGHNT and YYREEE (reference sequence). CDR3 size: 13 residues. The ends lost 2 bases at V and 6 bases at J; junction bases unmatched: 2. Written as DNA, the CDR3 is TGTGCCAGCAGCTTCGGGACTAGCGTCGAGCAGTACTTC. It encodes CASSFGTSVEQYF.

The rearrangement joins TRBV27 to TRBJ2-6, with unresolved D. This CDR3 contains 13 residues. Trimming stripped 9 bases from V and 0 bases from J, with 6 bases between. Germline CDR1 is MNHEY and CDR2 is SMNVEV (reference sequence). The CDR3 region is CASAISGANVLTF. CDR3 nucleotide sequence: TGTGCCAGTGCGATCTCTGGGGCCAACGTCCTGACTTTC.

The chain couples TRBV4-1 to TRBJ2-2, with D possibly matching TRBD1 (5 bases). V gave up 4 bases and J gave up 0 bases, with 9 bases separating them. CDR1 and CDR2 from the germline V gene are MGHRA and YSYEKL. The CDR3 sequence is 15 residues long. This chain's CDR3 is CASSLRTPNTGELFF. The DNA for the CDR3 is TGCGCCAGCAGCCTCAGGACACCGAACACCGGGGAGCTGTTTTTT.

This clone was detected only once. This sequence joins TRBV18 and TRBJ2-7, with 12 bases that match TRBD1. The V gene end was trimmed by 5 bases and the J gene end by 3 bases; junction bases not matched to a gene: 8. The germline V gene encodes CDR1 KGHSH and CDR2 LQKENI. The CDR3 totals 16 residues. Here the CDR3 DNA reads TGTGCCAGCTCATCGTCCGGGACAGGGGGCAGCTACGAGCAGTACTTC. Protein sequence: CASSSSGTGGSYEQYF.

The chain links TRBV6-1 to TRBJ2-3, with a tentative D call TRBD2 (5 bases). Germline V gene data show CDR1 as MNHNS and CDR2 as SASEGT. With 4 bases removed from V and 4 bases from J, the gap between germline ends came to 12 bases. The CDR3 consists of 14 residues. In nucleotides, the CDR3 is TGTGCCAGCAGTGCCGGGAATACTGCAGATACGCAGTATTTT. As protein: CASSAGNTADTQYF.

V is TRBV6-5 and J is TRBJ2-7; the D gene is possibly TRBD1 (6 bases). The V and J ends lost 6 bases and 6 bases respectively, with 15 bases between them. In germline, CDR1 is MNHEY, CDR2 SVGAGI. The CDR3 is 13 residues long. Here the CDR3 reads CASRLIDRTEQYF. The CDR3 DNA reads TGTGCCAGCAGGTTAATAGACAGGACCGAGCAGTACTTC.

The V call is TRBV7-2, the J call TRBJ2-5, with 8 bases fitting TRBD2. The trim removed 3 bases at V and 5 bases at J, leaving 8 bases unmatched. Per the germline V gene, CDR1 is SGHTA and CDR2 is FQGNSA. The CDR3 sequence is 15 residues long. Written as DNA, the CDR3 is TGTGCCAGCAGCTTCCCGGGACTAGTTGGCGAGACCCAGTACTTC. Its protein is CASSFPGLVGETQYF.

This clone was recorded once. The chain employs TRBV6-6 and TRBJ2-2; 13 bases agree with TRBD2. CDR3 length equals 16 residues. CDR1 is MNHNY, CDR2 SVGAGI, per germline (reference sequence). The trim removed 4 bases at V and 4 bases at J, leaving 3 bases unmatched. The CDR3 loop reads CASSSGTSGVTGELFF. The CDR3 region has the DNA TGTGCCAGCAGTTCCGGGACTAGCGGGGTCACCGGGGAGCTGTTTTTT.

The rearrangement joins TRBV7-2 to TRBJ2-3, with D possibly matching TRBD1 (6 bases). The CDR3 totals 17 residues. Germline V gene data show CDR1 as SGHTA and CDR2 as FQGNSA. V was trimmed by 5 bases and J by 6 bases, leaving 24 bases between them. The CDR3 region is CASSMVGSRRGLDTQYF. CDR3 sequence (DNA): TGTGCCAGCAGCATGGTTGGGTCCCGAAGGGGGTTGGATACGCAGTATTTT.

The chain carries TRBV27 and TRBJ2-3; D remains ambiguous. Germline V gene sequence: CDR1 MNHEY, CDR2 SMNVEV (reference sequence). Between the trimmed V and J ends, which lost 2 bases and 0 bases, there was a span of 12 bases. This CDR3 contains 16 residues. The CDR3 spells CASSLVRQASTDTQYF. The CDR3 region has the DNA TGTGCCAGCAGTTTAGTAAGGCAGGCTAGCACAGATACGCAGTATTTT.